This passage covers 18 T cell receptor beta chains from one sample sequenced in a study of cytomegalovirus exposure and HLA in healthy donors. The PCR employed 60 Vbeta primers together with 13 Jbeta primers. Only in-frame clones appear in the TCRdb table, and some are missing; sequencing was by immunoSEQ multiplex PCR. Of 150,000 to 200,000 clones in the sample, roughly four fifths were seen once. The specimen sequenced was PBMCs. Receptors originate from a woman between 18 and 29 years old in good health and CMV-seronegative.

In nucleotides, the CDR3 is TGTGCCAGTAGTGCCGGGACAGGCTACGAGCAGTACTTC. This sequence encodes CASSAGTGYEQYF. V and J are TRBV19 and TRBJ2-7; TRBD1 aligns across 8 bases. With 5 bases clipped from V and 3 bases from J, the junction kept 3 bases outside the gene matches. CDR1 is LNHDA and CDR2 is SQIVND in the germline V gene (reference sequence). The CDR3 loop spans 13 amino acids.

The chain couples TRBV4-3 to TRBJ2-1; D is possibly TRBD2 (5 bases). The germline CDR1 and CDR2 sequences are LGHNA and YSLEER. V lost 0 bases, J lost 8 bases, and 11 bases lay in between. This CDR3 spans 14 amino acids. For the CDR3, the DNA is TGCGCCAGCAGCCAAGAAGCGGAGTTCCATGAGCAGTTCTTC. Its protein is CASSQEAEFHEQFF.

This rearrangement joins TRBV27 to TRBJ2-5; 9 nucleotides match TRBD1. CDR1 MNHEY and CDR2 SMNVEV come from the germline V gene (reference sequence). The trim removed 4 bases at V and 4 bases at J, leaving 4 bases unmatched. The CDR3 sequence is 14 residues long. CDR3 nucleotide sequence: TGTGCCAGCAGTTACACAGGGGGCGGAGAGACCCAGTACTTC. Its protein is CASSYTGGGETQYF.

The chain carries TRBV18 and TRBJ2-7; 8 nucleotides align to TRBD1. The length of the CDR3 is 15 residues. The trim removed 2 bases at V and 7 bases at J, leaving 10 bases unmatched. Germline loops: CDR1 KGHSH, CDR2 LQKENI. CDR3 protein: CASSPKGQGASEQYV. The CDR3 coding sequence is TGTGCCAGCTCACCAAAAGGGCAGGGGGCAAGTGAGCAGTACGTC.

The rearrangement links TRBV6-1 to TRBJ2-7; D perhaps matches TRBD1 (6 bases). The germline V and J ends were trimmed by 6 bases and 4 bases, with 13 bases remaining between them. The CDR3 is 13 amino acids. CDR1 MNHNS and CDR2 SASEGT come from the germline V gene. CDR3 protein: CASREKQGYEQYF. In DNA, the CDR3 is TGTGCCAGCAGGGAAAAACAGGGTTACGAGCAGTACTTC.

The gene calls are TRBV6-1 and TRBJ1-1; 7 bases fit TRBD1. The length of the CDR3 is 13 residues. V shed 6 bases, J shed 3 bases, and the junction held 4 bases outside the gene matches. Germline CDR1 reads MNHNS; CDR2 reads SASEGT. The CDR3 sequence: CASSRTGDTEAFF. The CDR3 DNA sequence: TGTGCCAGCAGCCGCACAGGGGACACTGAAGCTTTCTTT.

The chain links TRBV6-1 to TRBJ1-3; D is ambiguous. Germline values: CDR1 MNHNS, CDR2 SASEGT. Between the trimmed V and J ends, which lost 0 bases and 0 bases, there was a span of 15 bases. CDR3 length: 18 amino acids. CDR3 residues: CASSEARTLEDSGNTIYF. Here the CDR3 DNA reads TGTGCCAGCAGTGAAGCGCGTACGCTAGAGGACTCTGGAAACACCATATATTTT.

The chain uses TRBV4-2 and TRBJ1-1; 7 positions match TRBD1. This CDR3 has 15 amino acids. V lost 3 bases, J lost 0 bases, and 4 bases stayed unmatched. Looked up from germline, CDR1 is LGHNA and CDR2 is YNFKEQ. The CDR3 nucleotides read TGTGCCAGCAGCCACAGACAGGGCTTGAACACTGAAGCTTTCTTT. Translated: CASSHRQGLNTEAFF.

This clone was observed a few times. The genes are TRBV6-4 and TRBJ1-4, with a possible D match to TRBD1 (6 bases). Trimming took off 0 bases at V and 7 bases at J, with 12 bases between the two ends. The germline gives CDR1 MRHNA, CDR2 SNTAGT. The CDR3 has 15 amino acids. The CDR3 reads CASSDSGGPGEKLFF. Written as DNA, the CDR3 is TGTGCCAGCAGTGACTCGGGGGGGCCGGGTGAAAAACTGTTTTTT.

The chain recombines TRBV11-2 with TRBJ2-3, with TRBD1 matching over 8 bases. CDR1 and CDR2 (germline): SGHAT, FQNNGV. The ends lost 3 bases at V and 3 bases at J; junction bases unmatched: 2. The CDR3 is 14 residues long. The CDR3 reads CASSFTGGTDTQYF. The DNA of the CDR3 is TGTGCCAGCAGCTTCACAGGGGGGACAGATACGCAGTATTTT.

This clone was counted a few times. The rearrangement uses TRBV27 and TRBJ1-1, with D unclear. Deletions cut 5 bases from V and 0 bases from J, with 7 bases between. From germline, CDR1 is MNHEY and CDR2 SMNVEV (reference sequence). This CDR3 contains 13 residues. In nucleotides, the CDR3 is TGTGCCAGCAGTCTTTACTTGAACACTGAAGCTTTCTTT. This codes for CASSLYLNTEAFF.

The rearrangement links TRBV7-7 to TRBJ2-1, with D perhaps TRBD2 (6 bases). The germline gives CDR1 SSHAT, CDR2 FNYEAQ (reference sequence). This CDR3 has 15 amino acids. The V gene lost 5 bases and the J gene lost 6 bases, with 17 bases spanning the gap. CDR3 bases: TGTGCCAGCAGCCAAGGGAGGACCATTGTCAATGAGCAGTTCTTC. Its translation is CASSQGRTIVNEQFF.

CDR3 amino acids: CATSRGGSGGVQETQYF. In nucleotides, the CDR3 is TGTGCCACCAGCAGAGGGGGTAGCGGGGGGGTCCAAGAGACCCAGTACTTC. The V call is TRBV15, the J call TRBJ2-5, with 11 bases fitting TRBD2. CDR3 size: 17 residues. The ends lost 1 base at V and 1 base at J; junction bases unmatched: 5. CDR1 is LNHNV, CDR2 YYDKDF, per germline (reference sequence).

A remark on this clone: One junction end disagrees with the germline gene, perhaps due to a read error. The rearrangement links TRBV7-7 to TRBJ2-1; D is possibly TRBD1 (6 bases). CDR1 and CDR2 from the germline V gene are SSHAT and FNYEAQ (reference sequence). The CDR3 has 16 amino acids. Here the CDR3 DNA reads TGTGCTAGCAGCTTAGGAGGATGGACAGTCTACAATGAGCAGTTCTTC. Its translation is CASSLGGWTVYNEQFF.

This chain's CDR3 is CALRAGERNTEAFF. The CDR3 nucleotides read TGTGCCCTGAGGGCCGGCGAGAGGAACACTGAAGCTTTCTTT. The chain joins TRBV28 to TRBJ1-1; no clear D gene. CDR3 size: 14 residues. The germline V gene encodes CDR1 MDHEN and CDR2 SYDVKM. Trimming left V 11 bases short and J 1 base short, with 17 bases between. Full variable domain (rest looked up from reference TRBV28 and TRBJ1-1): DVKVTQSSRYLVKRTGEKVFLECVQDMDHENMFWYRQDPGLGLRLIYFSYDVKMKEKGDIPEGYSVSREKKERFSLILESASTNQTSMYLCALRAGERNTEAFFGQGTRLTVV.

The chain is built from TRBV29-1 and TRBJ2-5; 10 positions match TRBD1. J gave up 1 base and V 2 bases, and 1 base lay outside the gene matches. This CDR3 is 14 amino acids long. The V gene's germline CDR1 is SQVTM and CDR2 ANQGSEA. DNA of the CDR3: TGCAGCGTTGAAAGGGACAGGGGCCAAGAGACCCAGTACTTC. It translates to CSVERDRGQETQYF.

The V gene is TRBV19, the J gene TRBJ1-2; TRBD1 might be the D (6 bases). Trimming stripped 0 bases from V and 8 bases from J, with 10 bases between. Germline CDR1 is LNHDA and CDR2 is SQIVND (reference sequence). The CDR3 is 13 amino acids. CDR3 DNA: TGTGCCAGTAGTATAGACAGGGGAGACGGCTACACCTTC. As protein: CASSIDRGDGYTF.

The rearrangement uses TRBV5-1 and TRBJ1-2; the match to TRBD1 covers 8 bases. CDR3 size: 15 residues. V lost 2 bases and J lost 6; bases outside the gene matches: 9. Per the germline V gene, CDR1 is SGHRS and CDR2 is YFSETQ. DNA for the CDR3: TGCGCCAGCAGCTTCGGCAGGGGGCCGGGAGATGGCTACACCTTC. It translates to CASSFGRGPGDGYTF.